One and the same sample provided the 9 T cell receptor beta chains below, sequenced in a study of T cells after yellow fever vaccination. TCRdb re-derived calls from the 5' RACE reads in MiXCR, one entry per CDR3 protein. The sample holds 300,000 to 400,000 distinct CDR3 sequences; around 8.1% are singletons and the top ten take approximately 15%. Sequencing used PBMCs, obtained more than 40 days after the first yellow fever vaccination. These receptors originate from a man between 18 and 35 years old who received the YFV17D yellow fever vaccine.

The chain recombines TRBV10-3 with TRBJ2-3, with D uncertain. The CDR3 is 14 residues long. The germline V and J ends were trimmed by 2 bases and 0 bases, with 6 bases remaining between them. Germline-derived CDR1 and CDR2 are ENHRY and SYGVKD. CDR3 loop: CAISEQASTDTQYF. CDR3 in DNA: TGTGCCATCAGTGAGCAGGCTAGCACAGATACGCAGTATTTT.

This chain uses TRBV6-2 or TRBV6-3 with TRBJ2-7, with 11 bases matching TRBD1. There are 18 residues in the CDR3. CDR1 is MNHEY and CDR2 is SVGEGT in the germline V gene. J gave up 3 bases and V 2 bases, and 12 bases lay outside the gene matches. The CDR3 loop is CASSYTRVADRGHYEQYF. CDR3 bases: TGTGCCAGCAGTTACACGCGAGTTGCGGACAGGGGGCACTACGAGCAGTACTTC.

The rearrangement uses TRBV4-2 and TRBJ2-7; maybe TRBD2 (6 bases). Trimming removed 1 base at V and 4 bases at J, with 17 bases between. Germline CDR1 is LGHNA and CDR2 is YNFKEQ. The CDR3 has 16 amino acids. Here the CDR3 reads CASSQVGGTGEYEQYF. CDR3 nucleotide sequence: TGTGCCAGCAGCCAAGTTGGCGGGACCGGGGAATACGAGCAGTACTTC.

Only a few counts were recorded for this clonotype. The chain is built from TRBV7-2 and TRBJ2-3, with a possible D match to TRBD2 (5 bases). V lost 3 bases and J 1 base, leaving 8 bases between the germline ends. Germline CDR1 SGHTA, CDR2 FQGNSA. The CDR3 sequence is 14 residues long. The CDR3 bases are TGTGCCAGCAGCTTCGACTACGGCACAGATACGCAGTATTTT. It encodes CASSFDYGTDTQYF.

This clonotype was counted between two and nine times. V usage is TRBV2 and J usage is TRBJ1-1, with a possible D match to TRBD1 (5 bases). V was clipped by 8 bases and J by 7 bases, with 14 bases between them. Germline CDR1 and CDR2: SNHLY and FYNNEI. CDR3 length: 12 residues. CDR3: CASGAYDSEAFF. DNA of the CDR3: TGTGCCAGCGGAGCCTACGACAGTGAAGCTTTCTTT.

Only a few counts were recorded for this clonotype. V is TRBV20-1 and J is TRBJ1-5; D is unresolved. Between the trimmed V and J ends, which lost 3 bases and 0 bases, there was a span of 9 bases. CDR1 is DFQATT, CDR2 SNEGSKA, per germline (reference sequence). CDR3 length equals 14 residues. The CDR3 DNA is TGCAGTGCTAGCCCGACACTTAGCAATCAGCCCCAGCATTTT. Protein: CSASPTLSNQPQHF.

This clonotype was counted only a few times. CDR3 residues: CASMGSRGYNSPLHF. As DNA, the CDR3 is TGTGCCAGCATGGGGAGTCGGGGCTATAATTCACCCCTCCACTTT. The rearrangement uses TRBV12-3 or TRBV12-4 and TRBJ1-6; D uncertain. The CDR3 has 15 amino acids. V was shortened by 7 bases and J by 3 bases, with 13 bases between the two germline ends.

The chain is built from TRBV4-3 and TRBJ1-4; the match to TRBD1 covers 7 bases. V shed 3 bases and J 3 bases; nucleotides not matched to a gene: 16. In germline, CDR1 is LGHNA, CDR2 YSLEER. The CDR3 totals 19 residues. The CDR3 region is CASSQASGGGSMANEKLFF. DNA for the CDR3: TGCGCCAGCAGCCAGGCCTCAGGGGGTGGTAGTATGGCTAATGAAAAACTGTTTTTT.

In its sample, this clonotype was seen a few times. Here the CDR3 DNA reads TGCGCCAGCCTGGACCTTAGACAGGCTAACTATGGCTACACCTTC. This translates into CASLDLRQANYGYTF. This sequence joins TRBV4-1 and TRBJ1-2; D possibly corresponds to TRBD1 (6 bases). Trimming cost V 8 bases and J 0 bases, with 16 bases left between them. The CDR3 spans 15 residues. Germline V gene data show CDR1 as MGHRA and CDR2 as YSYEKL.